A selection of T cell receptor beta chains follows, all from one sample in a study of beta chain features in type 1 diabetes. Repertoires were generated with immunoSEQ multiplex PCR, while TCRdb's copy carries only in-frame clones and drops some. The sample lists about 260,000 clones; around 25% were seen once. The sequenced material came from naive CD4+ T cells from blood. The receptors shown here come from a woman aged 25 to 39 with type 1 diabetes. CDR3s include the opening cysteine and the closing phenylalanine or tryptophan. A D gene is named only where the DNA matches it firmly. Clone size is not always given. Where it is, it says once, few, many or a class for expanded clones.

len	d_gene	abundance	v_gene	j_gene	CDR3aa	CDR3nt
14	NA	NA	TRBV6-5	TRBJ1-2	CASSYSMQGGGYTF	TGTGCCAGCAGTTACTCGATGCAGGGAGGTGGCTACACCTTC
15	TRBD2	NA	TRBV28	TRBJ2-3	CASGLAGVDTDTQYF	TGTGCCAGCGGACTAGCGGGAGTAGACACAGATACGCAGTATTTT
14	TRBD1	few	TRBV19	TRBJ2-7	CASSISGTDGEQYF	TGTGCCAGTAGTATTTCCGGGACAGACGGCGAGCAGTACTTC
14	NA	few	TRBV10-3	TRBJ2-1	CAISPSAGTHEQFF	TGTGCCATCAGCCCTTCGGCGGGGACTCATGAGCAGTTCTTC
16	NA	NA	TRBV6-1	TRBJ2-3	CASSEALTGSADTQYF	TGTGCCAGCAGTGAAGCTCTCACCGGGAGTGCAGATACGCAGTATTTT
17	NA	NA	TRBV11-2	TRBJ2-7	CASSLTSSSIGAYEQYF	TGTGCCAGCAGCTTAACTTCGAGTTCCATAGGAGCCTACGAGCAGTACTTC
14	TRBD1	few	TRBV29-1	TRBJ1-5	CSVSSGTGDQPQHF	TGCAGCGTCTCGTCTGGGACAGGCGATCAGCCCCAGCATTTT
18	TRBD2	NA	TRBV19	TRBJ2-1	CASTPAGGPLSSYNEQFF	TGTGCCAGTACACCAGCGGGAGGGCCGCTCAGCTCCTACAATGAGCAGTTCTTC
15	NA	few	TRBV5-1	TRBJ2-1	CASSSMTGFPNEQFF	TGCGCCAGCAGCTCTATGACAGGATTCCCTAATGAGCAGTTCTTC
14	TRBD1	NA	TRBV9	TRBJ1-2	CASSVQGAYDGYTF	TGTGCCAGCAGCGTACAGGGGGCGTACGACGGCTACACCTTC
16	TRBD2	NA	TRBV18	TRBJ2-7	CASSRLAGGSSYEQYF	TGTGCCAGCTCACGACTAGCGGGAGGAAGTTCCTACGAGCAGTACTTC
16	TRBD1	NA	TRBV4-1	TRBJ2-1	CASSQDLTGVYNEQFF	TGCGCCAGCAGCCAAGATCTGACAGGGGTGTACAATGAGCAGTTCTTC
14	NA	NA	TRBV7-9	TRBJ2-1	CASSSAGLYNEQFF	TGTGCCAGCAGCTCCGCAGGGCTCTACAATGAGCAGTTCTTC
11	TRBD1	few	TRBV20-1	TRBJ1-4	CSVKTGEKLFF	TGCAGTGTCAAGACAGGGGAGAAACTGTTTTTT
15	TRBD1	once	TRBV15	TRBJ2-7	CATSRHDRDSYEQYF	TGTGCCACCAGCAGACACGACAGGGACTCCTACGAGCAGTACTTC
15	TRBD2	NA	TRBV7-3	TRBJ2-7	CASSDLAGASYEQYF	TGTGCCAGCAGCGATTTAGCGGGAGCCTCCTACGAGCAGTACTTC
21	NA	NA	TRBV5-1	TRBJ2-5	CASSLIKASVTFLGAQETQYF	TGCGCCAGCAGCTTGATCAAGGCTAGCGTAACCTTCCTTGGCGCCCAAGAGACCCAGTACTTC
14	TRBD1	NA	TRBV6-6	TRBJ1-2	CASRRTGDDYGYTF	TGTGCCAGCAGGCGGACAGGGGATGACTATGGCTACACCTTC
14	NA	NA	TRBV18	TRBJ1-5	CASSPAGEFQPQHF	TGTGCCAGCTCCCCAGCGGGGGAATTTCAGCCCCAGCATTTT
16	TRBD2	NA	TRBV7-3	TRBJ2-1	CASSLIGGRGAGEQFF	TGTGCCAGCAGCTTAATTGGCGGGAGGGGGGCAGGAGAGCAGTTCTTC
14	TRBD2	few	TRBV7-9	TRBJ2-3	CASSWTSGTDTQYF	TGTGCCAGCAGCTGGACTAGCGGGACAGATACGCAGTATTTT
14	TRBD2	NA	TRBV7-2	TRBJ2-7	CASSFPAGAYEQYF	TGTGCCAGCAGTTTCCCAGCGGGGGCCTACGAGCAGTACTTC